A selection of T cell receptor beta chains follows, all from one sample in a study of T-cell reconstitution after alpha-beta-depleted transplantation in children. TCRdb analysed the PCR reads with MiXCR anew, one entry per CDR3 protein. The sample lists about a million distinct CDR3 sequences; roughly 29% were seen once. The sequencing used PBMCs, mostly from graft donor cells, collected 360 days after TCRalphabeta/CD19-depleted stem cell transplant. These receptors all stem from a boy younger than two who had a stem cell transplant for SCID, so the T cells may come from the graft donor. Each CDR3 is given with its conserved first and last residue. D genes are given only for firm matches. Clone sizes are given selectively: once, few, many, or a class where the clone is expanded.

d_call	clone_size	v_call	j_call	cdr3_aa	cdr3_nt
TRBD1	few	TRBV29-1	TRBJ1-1	CSVGGQGANTEAFF	TGCAGCGTCGGGGGACAGGGGGCGAACACTGAAGCTTTCTTT
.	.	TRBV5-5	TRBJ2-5	CASSLQWETQYF	TGTGCCAGCAGCTTGCAATGGGAGACCCAGTACTTC
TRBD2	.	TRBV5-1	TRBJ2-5	CASSLRRVAGIGETQYF	TGCGCCAGCAGCTTGCGGCGGGTAGCGGGGATTGGAGAGACCCAGTACTTC
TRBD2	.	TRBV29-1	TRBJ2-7	CSATGLAGPYEQYF	TGCAGCGCCACGGGACTAGCGGGACCCTACGAGCAGTACTTC
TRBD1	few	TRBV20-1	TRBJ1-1	CSAREGGRGRFTEAFF	TGCAGTGCTAGAGAGGGGGGCAGGGGGCGATTCACTGAAGCTTTCTTT
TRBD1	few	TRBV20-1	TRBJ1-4	CSARRDRASEKLFF	TGCAGTGCCCGACGGGACAGGGCGAGCGAAAAACTGTTTTTT
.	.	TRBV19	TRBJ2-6	CASSIRGSSWANVLTF	TGTGCCAGTAGTATCCGGGGTAGTTCTTGGGCCAACGTCCTGACTTTC
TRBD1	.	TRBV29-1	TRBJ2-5	CSVLSPGTGAQYF	TGCAGCGTCCTTAGTCCCGGGACAGGGGCCCAGTACTTC
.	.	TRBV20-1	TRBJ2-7	CSASSHSSYEQYF	TGCAGTGCTAGTAGCCATAGCTCCTACGAGCAGTACTTC
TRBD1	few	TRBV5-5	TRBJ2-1	CASRLGQGAYNEQFF	TGTGCCAGCAGACTGGGACAGGGGGCCTACAATGAGCAGTTCTTC
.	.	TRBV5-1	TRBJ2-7	CASSETPGSPYEQYF	TGCGCCAGCAGCGAGACCCCAGGTTCCCCCTACGAGCAGTACTTC
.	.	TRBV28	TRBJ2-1	CASSLTSPQFF	TGTGCCAGCAGTTTGACTAGTCCGCAGTTCTTC
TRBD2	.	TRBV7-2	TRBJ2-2	CASSQVPPGLHRGELFF	TGTGCCAGCAGCCAAGTACCTCCGGGACTACACAGGGGGGAGCTGTTTTTT
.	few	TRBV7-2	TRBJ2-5	CASSPYGLLRGETQYF	TGTGCCAGCAGCCCATACGGCTTGCTCAGGGGAGAGACCCAGTACTTC
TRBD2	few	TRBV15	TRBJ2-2	CATSRGSGVEAGELFF	TGTGCCACCAGCAGAGGAAGCGGGGTGGAAGCCGGGGAGCTGTTTTTT
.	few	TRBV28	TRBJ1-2	CASRFIVGTSYGYTF	TGTGCCAGCAGGTTTATTGTCGGGACATCCTATGGCTACACCTTC
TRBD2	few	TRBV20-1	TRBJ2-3	CSASRTSGGARISDTQYF	TGCAGTGCTAGCCGGACTAGCGGGGGAGCTAGGATCTCAGATACGCAGTATTTT
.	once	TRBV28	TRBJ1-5	CASSLVGSSQPQHF	TGTGCCAGCAGTTTAGTCGGGTCGTCTCAGCCCCAGCATTTT
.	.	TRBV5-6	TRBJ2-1	CASSFGGVTQFF	TGTGCCAGCAGCTTCGGGGGCGTGACGCAGTTCTTC
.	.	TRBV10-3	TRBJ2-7	CAIRTLDGLPYEQYF	TGTGCCATCAGGACACTGGACGGACTACCCTACGAGCAGTACTTC
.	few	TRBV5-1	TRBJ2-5	CASSLDSGRWETQYF	TGCGCCAGCAGCTTGGACTCGGGCAGGTGGGAGACCCAGTACTTC
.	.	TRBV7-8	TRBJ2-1	CASSLVRGGAVHEQFF	TGTGCCAGCAGCTTAGTTCGAGGGGGGGCCGTTCATGAGCAGTTCTTC
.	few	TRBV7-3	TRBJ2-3	CASSKGDLTDTQYF	TGTGCCAGCAGCAAAGGGGACCTGACAGATACGCAGTATTTT
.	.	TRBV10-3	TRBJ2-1	CAISVGGGSYNEQFF	TGTGCCATCAGTGTAGGCGGTGGTTCCTACAATGAGCAGTTCTTC
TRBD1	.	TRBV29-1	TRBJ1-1	CSVEHRDRVAEAFF	TGCAGCGTGGAACACCGGGACAGGGTAGCGGAAGCTTTCTTT
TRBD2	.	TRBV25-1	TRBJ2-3	CASSAQRGSTDTQYF	TGTGCCAGCAGTGCTCAGCGGGGATCCACAGATACGCAGTATTTT
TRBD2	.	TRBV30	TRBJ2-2	CAWHSGGPRTGELFF	TGTGCCTGGCACAGCGGGGGGCCGAGAACCGGGGAGCTGTTTTTT
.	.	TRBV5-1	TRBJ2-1	CASSLGSGYPDNEQFF	TGCGCCAGCAGCTTGGGTAGCGGTTACCCCGACAATGAGCAGTTCTTC